Listed here are 29 T cell receptor beta chains from one sample, sequenced in a study of PD-L1 blockade in urothelial cancer. Using immunoSEQ multiplex PCR, the repertoire was profiled, and TCRdb retains in-frame clones only, with some absent. The table lists about 130,000 clones, about 88% of them singletons. Sample time point: pretreatment peripheral blood. The source material was PBMCs, sampled around atezolizumab (anti-PD-L1) treatment. The receptors derive from a man between 50 and 59 years old with urothelial cancer.

The genes are TRBV4-1 and TRBJ1-5; 9 bases fit TRBD1. V shed 2 bases and J 0 bases; nucleotides not matched to a gene: 11. The germline V gene encodes CDR1 MGHRA and CDR2 YSYEKL. The CDR3 has 19 residues. This CDR3 is CASSQYLGQGLTSNQPQHF. CDR3 bases: TGCGCCAGCAGCCAATACCTGGGACAGGGCCTTACTAGCAATCAGCCCCAGCATTTT.

The chain joins TRBV5-1 to TRBJ2-3, with 7 nucleotides matching TRBD1. The junction had 3 bases not matched to a gene; V was cut back by 0 bases and J by 5 bases. The CDR3 sequence is 14 residues long. CDR1 is SGHRS, CDR2 YFSETQ, per germline. Written as DNA, the CDR3 is TGCGCCAGCAGCTTGGGGACAGGAGTAGATACGCAGTATTTT. Translation: CASSLGTGVDTQYF.

This chain joins TRBV19 and TRBJ2-7, with TRBD2 matching 7 bases. The CDR3 has 14 residues. Trimming at V came to 9 bases and at J to 0 bases, leaving 8 bases not matched to a gene. CDR1 and CDR2 (germline): LNHDA, SQIVND (reference sequence). For the CDR3, the DNA is TGTGCCAGCCGTCAGGGAGGGAGCTCCTACGAGCAGTACTTC. Residues: CASRQGGSSYEQYF. The full variable domain, rest sourced from reference TRBV19 and TRBJ2-7, is DGGITQSPKYLFRKEGQNVTLSCEQNLNHDAMYWYRQDPGQGLRLIYYSQIVNDFQKGDIAEGYSVSREKKESFPLTVTSAQKNPTAFYLCASRQGGSSYEQYFGPGTRLTVT.

The chain uses TRBV10-3 and TRBJ2-1; the match to TRBD2 covers 8 bases. CDR1 and CDR2 (germline): ENHRY, SYGVKD. The CDR3 sequence is 14 residues long. Germline trimming cut 3 bases from V and 2 bases from J; bases unmatched to any gene: 0. CDR3 residues: CAISEAGAYNEQFF. The CDR3 DNA follows: TGTGCCATCAGTGAAGCGGGAGCCTACAATGAGCAGTTCTTC.

This chain links TRBV2 with TRBJ1-5; no firm D call. Germline values: CDR1 SNHLY, CDR2 FYNNEI. Trimming removed 6 bases at V and 0 bases at J, with 12 bases between. The CDR3 is made up of 15 amino acids. CDR3 in DNA: TGTGCCAGCAGACCAGAGGTACTTAGCAATCAGCCCCAGCATTTT. Amino acid sequence: CASRPEVLSNQPQHF.

This chain connects TRBV6-7 to TRBJ2-2; TRBD2 matches 12 bases. TRBV6-7 is annotated as an ORF whose role is uncertain. Trimming removed 2 bases from V and 4 bases from J; junction bases left unmatched: 2. This CDR3 has 16 amino acids. CDR3 in DNA: TGTGCCAGCAGTTACCGGGGACTAGCGGGCACCGGGGAGCTGTTTTTT. Its translation: CASSYRGLAGTGELFF.

The chain recombines TRBV28 with TRBJ1-2; 12 nucleotides align to TRBD1. The J segment lost 11 bases and the V segment lost 1 base, leaving 11 bases of the junction unmatched. This CDR3 is 16 amino acids long. Germline V gene lookup returns CDR1 MDHEN and CDR2 SYDVKM. DNA of the CDR3: TGTGCCAGCAGTTTATACCCCAAAACGGGACAGGGGGCTTACACCTTC. Its translation is CASSLYPKTGQGAYTF.

The chain has TRBV18 and TRBJ2-1; tentative D call: TRBD2 (5 bases). This CDR3 spans 16 amino acids. Germline assignment: CDR1 KGHSH and CDR2 LQKENI. V lost 6 bases to trimming and J lost 3 bases, with 18 bases between them. Here the CDR3 DNA reads TGTGCCAGCTCCCGGTTTCGAGAGGGCGACTACAATGAGCAGTTCTTC. Encoded protein: CASSRFREGDYNEQFF.

J is TRBJ1-6 and V is TRBV9, with no clear D. Deletions cut 0 bases from V and 7 bases from J, with 11 bases between. Per germline, CDR1 SGDLS and CDR2 YYNGEE. The CDR3 contains 15 residues. CDR3 in amino acids: CASSVGSLANSPLHF. DNA for the CDR3: TGTGCCAGCAGCGTAGGGTCGTTGGCAAATTCACCCCTCCACTTT.

The gene calls are TRBV14 and TRBJ1-3, with D tentatively TRBD1 (6 bases). The CDR3 is 14 residues long. The germline V gene has CDR1 SGHDN and CDR2 FVKESK. Between the trimmed V and J ends, which lost 4 bases and 2 bases, there was a span of 9 bases. As DNA, the CDR3 is TGTGCCAGCAGCCCCTGGACAGCTGGAAACACCATATATTTT. Protein sequence: CASSPWTAGNTIYF.

The chain carries TRBV30 and TRBJ1-1; maybe TRBD1 (6 bases). Trimming took 6 bases from V and 2 from J, leaving 16 bases between them. CDR3 size: 14 residues. CDR1 is GTSNPN, CDR2 SVGIG, per germline (reference sequence). The CDR3 DNA sequence: TGTGCCTGTTGGGGTCGGACAGCCAACACTGAAGCTTTCTTT. It encodes CACWGRTANTEAFF. Using reference TRBV30 and TRBJ1-1 for the parts outside the CDR3, the full variable domain is SQTIHQWPATLVQPVGSPLSLECTVEGTSNPNLYWYRQAAGRGLQLLFYSVGIGQISSEVPQNLSASRPQDRQFILSSKKLLLSDSGFYLCACWGRTANTEAFFGQGTRLTVV.

The table lists this clone with a few counts. The chain has TRBV7-9 and TRBJ2-2, with TRBD2 identical over 12 bases. CDR3 length: 16 amino acids. V lost 6 bases, J lost 0 bases, and 2 bases stayed unmatched. In germline, CDR1 is SEHNR, CDR2 FQNEAQ (reference sequence). The CDR3 loop is CASRRTSGANTGELFF. Written as DNA, the CDR3 is TGTGCCAGCAGGCGGACTAGCGGGGCGAACACCGGGGAGCTGTTTTTT.

V is TRBV6-1 and J is TRBJ2-2, with 7 nucleotides matching TRBD1. Germline-derived CDR1 and CDR2 are MNHNS and SASEGT. This CDR3 contains 14 residues. Unmatched junction bases numbered 7, after V lost 6 bases and J lost 6 bases. CDR3 sequence reads: CASRTGPNSGELFF. The CDR3 coding sequence is TGTGCCAGCAGGACAGGGCCCAATTCCGGGGAGCTGTTTTTT.

This chain joins TRBV19 and TRBJ1-1; D is unclear. Germline CDR1 reads LNHDA; CDR2 reads SQIVND (reference sequence). CDR3 size: 15 residues. The V and J ends lost 4 bases and 0 bases respectively, with 12 bases between them. In nucleotides, the CDR3 is TGTGCCAGTAGTACCGCGACAAACATGAACACTGAAGCTTTCTTT. Translating gives CASSTATNMNTEAFF.

The chain has TRBV19 and TRBJ2-1; no definite D call. The CDR3 is made up of 13 amino acids. V was cut by 9 bases and J by 2 bases, with 11 bases left in between. Germline V gene lookup returns CDR1 LNHDA and CDR2 SQIVND (reference sequence). The CDR3 sequence is CASSSLAYNEQFF. The CDR3 DNA reads as TGTGCCAGCTCCAGTCTCGCCTACAATGAGCAGTTCTTC. Filled out from reference TRBV19 and TRBJ2-1, the complete variable domain reads DGGITQSPKYLFRKEGQNVTLSCEQNLNHDAMYWYRQDPGQGLRLIYYSQIVNDFQKGDIAEGYSVSREKKESFPLTVTSAQKNPTAFYLCASSSLAYNEQFFGPGTRLTVL.

This clone came up many times. The chain uses TRBV2 and TRBJ2-7, with 7 bases that match TRBD1. The ends lost 5 bases at V and 1 base at J; junction bases unmatched: 2. This CDR3 spans 13 amino acids. Germline V gene lookup returns CDR1 SNHLY and CDR2 FYNNEI. The CDR3 loop is CASSRDSSYEQYF. In nucleotides, the CDR3 is TGTGCCAGCAGTCGGGACAGTTCCTACGAGCAGTACTTC.

The chain has TRBV9 and TRBJ2-7; TRBD1 might be the D (5 bases). CDR3 size: 14 residues. Deletions cut 0 bases from V and 5 bases from J, with 12 bases between. The germline CDR1 and CDR2 sequences are SGDLS and YYNGEE. CDR3 amino acids: CASSVDPQGHEQYF. The CDR3 DNA is TGTGCCAGCAGCGTAGACCCGCAGGGCCACGAGCAGTACTTC.

The rearrangement uses TRBV5-4 and TRBJ2-1, with TRBD2 identical over 14 bases. This CDR3 contains 16 residues. Germline-derived CDR1 and CDR2 are SGHNT and YYREEE (reference sequence). The ends lost 4 bases at V and 9 bases at J; junction bases unmatched: 9. CDR3: CASSPRTSGRPSEQFF. CDR3 nucleotides: TGTGCCAGCAGCCCAAGGACTAGCGGGAGGCCAAGTGAGCAGTTCTTC.

This chain joins TRBV6-6 and TRBJ1-4, with TRBD1 identical over 8 bases. V lost 6 bases, J lost 0 bases, and 3 bases stayed unmatched. This CDR3 region has 15 residues. Per the germline V gene, CDR1 is MNHNY and CDR2 is SVGAGI (reference sequence). The CDR3 nucleotides are TGTGCCAGCAGGACAGGGGCCTCAACTAATGAAAAACTGTTTTTT. Residues: CASRTGASTNEKLFF.

This clone has just one count. The J gene is TRBJ1-2, the V gene TRBV29-1; TRBD1 matches 7 bases. The CDR3 spans 11 residues. Germline V gene sequence: CDR1 SQVTM, CDR2 ANQGSEA. V dropped 7 bases and J dropped 8; count of bases not matched to a gene: 7. For the CDR3, the DNA is TGCAGCGCTGAGGGGGCTGGGGGCTACACCTTC. Amino acids: CSAEGAGGYTF.

This chain connects TRBV19 to TRBJ2-7; 9 nucleotides line up with TRBD1. Germline V CDR1 and CDR2: LNHDA, SQIVND (reference sequence). The CDR3 is 12 residues long. V lost 6 bases to trimming and J lost 6 bases; unmatched junction nucleotides: 3. This CDR3 reads CASSTGGFEQYF. CDR3 nucleotides: TGTGCCAGTAGCACAGGGGGCTTCGAGCAGTACTTC.

This sequence joins TRBV30 and TRBJ2-7, with 13 positions matching TRBD2. The CDR3 runs to 13 residues. Germline CDR1 reads GTSNPN; CDR2 reads SVGIG (reference sequence). The ends lost 7 bases at V and 4 bases at J; junction bases unmatched: 4. DNA for the CDR3: TGTGCCTTAACTAGCGGGAGGGTTTACGAGCAGTACTTC. Translating gives CALTSGRVYEQYF.

V gene TRBV18 combines with J gene TRBJ1-3; maybe TRBD1 (6 bases). CDR3 length: 15 amino acids. The V gene's germline CDR1 is KGHSH and CDR2 LQKENI. The germline V and J ends were trimmed by 1 base and 0 bases, with 7 bases remaining between them. The CDR3 sequence is CASSPQGDSGNTIYF. The CDR3 DNA reads as TGTGCCAGCTCACCACAGGGGGACTCTGGAAACACCATATATTTT.

This rearrangement joins TRBV30 to TRBJ1-4; D uncertain. There are 18 residues in the CDR3. The V end lost 0 bases, the J end lost 6 bases, and 23 bases lay between the germline ends. In germline, CDR1 is GTSNPN, CDR2 SVGIG (reference sequence). CDR3 region: CAWSVLGKGGNSDEKLFF. As DNA, the CDR3 is TGTGCCTGGAGTGTACTAGGAAAGGGCGGGAACTCAGATGAAAAACTGTTTTTT.

This clone came up once. The chain combines TRBV7-3 with TRBJ1-2, with a weak D call TRBD1 (5 bases). The CDR3 covers 13 residues. In germline, CDR1 is SGHTA, CDR2 FQGTGA. Trimming shortened V by 5 bases and J by 8 bases, and 15 bases separated the two germline ends. The CDR3 region is CASSLGGNDGYTF. The CDR3 DNA follows: TGTGCCAGCAGCCTCGGGGGAAATGACGGCTACACCTTC.

This chain uses TRBV25-1 with TRBJ2-2, with D possibly TRBD2 on 5 matching bases. V gave up 3 bases and J gave up 0 bases, with 11 bases separating them. The germline gives CDR1 MGHDK, CDR2 SYGVNS. The CDR3 contains 16 residues. The CDR3 region has the DNA TGTGCCAGCAGTGATCGTGGACTCACGAACACCGGGGAGCTGTTTTTT. Encoded protein: CASSDRGLTNTGELFF.

The gene calls are TRBV19 and TRBJ1-4; D gene ambiguous. The V gene lost 5 bases and the J gene lost 6 bases, with 16 bases spanning the gap. Germline assignment: CDR1 LNHDA and CDR2 SQIVND (reference sequence). CDR3 length equals 15 residues. CDR3 coding DNA: TGTGCCAGTAGTGCCGTAGATCGTATGGATGAAAAACTGTTTTTT. This encodes CASSAVDRMDEKLFF. The entire variable domain, with the rest obtained from reference TRBV19 and TRBJ1-4, is as follows: DGGITQSPKYLFRKEGQNVTLSCEQNLNHDAMYWYRQDPGQGLRLIYYSQIVNDFQKGDIAEGYSVSREKKESFPLTVTSAQKNPTAFYLCASSAVDRMDEKLFFGSGTQLSVL.

The CDR3 coding sequence is TGTGCCAGCTATCACAGCTTCGGCGAGCAGTACTTC. Protein: CASYHSFGEQYF. V and J are TRBV6-6 and TRBJ2-7, with D uncertain. The CDR3 sequence is 12 residues long. The V and J ends lost 8 bases and 6 bases respectively, with 14 bases between them. CDR1 MNHNY and CDR2 SVGAGI come from the germline V gene (reference sequence).

CDR3: CASSVNSGRVTGELFF. The CDR3 region has the DNA TGTGCCAGCAGCGTAAACAGCGGGAGGGTCACCGGGGAGCTGTTTTTT. The chain carries TRBV9 and TRBJ2-2, with 10 nucleotides matching TRBD2. The CDR3 spans 16 residues. Trimming at V came to 1 base and at J to 4 bases, leaving 4 bases not matched to a gene. The germline V gene has CDR1 SGDLS and CDR2 YYNGEE. Complete variable domain (other parts from reference TRBV9 and TRBJ2-2): DSGVTQTPKHLITATGQRVTLRCSPRSGDLSVYWYQQSLDQGLQFLIQYYNGEERAKGNILERFSAQQFPDLHSELNLSSLELGDSALYFCASSVNSGRVTGELFFGEGSRLTVL.